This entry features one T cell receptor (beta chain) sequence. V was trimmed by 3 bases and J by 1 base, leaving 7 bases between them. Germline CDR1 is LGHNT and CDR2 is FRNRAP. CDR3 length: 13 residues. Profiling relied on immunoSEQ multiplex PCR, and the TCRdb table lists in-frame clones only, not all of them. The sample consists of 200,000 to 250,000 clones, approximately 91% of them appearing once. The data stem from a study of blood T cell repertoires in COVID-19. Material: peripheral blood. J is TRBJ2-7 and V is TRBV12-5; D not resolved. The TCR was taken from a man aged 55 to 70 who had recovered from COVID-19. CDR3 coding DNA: TGTGCTAGTGGTTTTTGGCCTTCCTACGAGCAGTACTTC. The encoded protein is CASGFWPSYEQYF. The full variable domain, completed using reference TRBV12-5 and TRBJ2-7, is DARVTQTPRHKVTEMGQEVTMRCQPILGHNTVFWYRQTMMQGLELLAYFRNRAPLDDSGMPKDRFSAEMPDATLATLKIQPSEPRDSAVYFCASGFWPSYEQYFGPGTRLTVT.